What follows are 23 T cell receptor beta chains derived from one specimen sequenced in a study of tumor-infiltrating lymphocytes in primary liver carcinoma. Researchers generated TCR beta cDNA from 500 ng of total RNA, relying on a constant-region primer. Investigators got TCR beta libraries out of three nested multiplex PCR rounds, done with slightly modified ARM-PCR. The study ran its first two PCR rounds for roughly 11 cycles each, using TRBV1-TRBV30 forward primers and a C-beta reverse primer. TCRdb re-derived calls from the multiplex PCR reads in MiXCR, one entry per CDR3 protein. Among about 200,000 distinct CDR3 sequences listed, 65% were seen once. Both blood RNA, taken from unsorted whole blood, and germline DNA were extracted. The sample consisted of peripheral blood. The receptor set was obtained from an older woman with primary liver carcinoma and hepatitis B virus infection.

As for this clonotype: The CDR3 ends on some other residue instead of the conserved phenylalanine or tryptophan, so this is likely a read error. The DNA is left out, because the CDR3 cannot be placed on it with certainty; the CDR3 is given as TCRdb lists it. CDR3: CASSSLTPTGSSYNEHSL. This rearrangement joins TRBV11-2 to TRBJ2-1; TRBD1, as called in the table, went unchecked against the DNA. With termini counted, the CDR3 has 18 amino acids. Germline-derived CDR1 and CDR2 are SGHAT and FQNNGV.

This clonotype has a handful of counts. The J gene is TRBJ2-7, the V gene TRBV30; no definite D call. The CDR3 is made up of 12 amino acids. The germline gives CDR1 GTSNPN, CDR2 SVGIG (reference sequence). Deletions cut 2 bases from V and 4 bases from J, with 9 bases between. Here the CDR3 reads CAWSPFGYEQYF. The CDR3 DNA follows: TGTGCCTGGAGTCCTTTTGGATACGAGCAGTACTTC. The complete variable domain, with remaining parts taken from reference TRBV30 and TRBJ2-7, reads SQTIHQWPATLVQPVGSPLSLECTVEGTSNPNLYWYRQAAGRGLQLLFYSVGIGQISSEVPQNLSASRPQDRQFILSSKKLLLSDSGFYLCAWSPFGYEQYFGPGTRLTVT.

The chain uses TRBV11-2 and TRBJ2-7; 7 nucleotides agree with TRBD2. There are 14 residues in the CDR3. Per germline, CDR1 SGHAT and CDR2 FQNNGV. V gave up 5 bases and J gave up 8 bases; unmatched junction bases: 12. DNA for the CDR3: TGTGCCAGCAGCCCGGTGGGAGGGTTGGACAAGCAGTACTTC. Translating gives CASSPVGGLDKQYF.

This clonotype came up once. At one boundary the junction diverges from the germline segment, which might be a read error. The chain uses TRBV29-1 and TRBJ1-2; D not certain. Germline loops: CDR1 SQVTM, CDR2 ANQGSEA. The CDR3 is made up of 11 amino acids. CDR3 DNA: TGCAGCTTTGAAGATCTAGATGTCTACACCTTC. Its translation: CSFEDLDVYTF.

The chain employs TRBV14 and TRBJ2-7; 10 nucleotides line up with TRBD2. Germline V gives CDR1 SGHDN, CDR2 FVKESK. The CDR3 runs to 15 residues. Germline trimming cut 4 bases from V and 2 bases from J; bases unmatched to any gene: 5. The CDR3, as DNA: TGTGCCAGCAGCCTGCTAGCGGGAGTTACCTACGAGCAGTACTTC. Amino acids: CASSLLAGVTYEQYF.

The sample holds a few counts of this clonotype. V gene TRBV28 combines with J gene TRBJ2-5, with TRBD2 identical over 9 bases. Looked up from germline, CDR1 is MDHEN and CDR2 is SYDVKM. With V trimmed by 5 bases and J by 3 bases, 10 bases remained unmatched. This CDR3 has 16 amino acids. The CDR3 loop is CASSRLTSGYEETQYF. CDR3 nucleotide sequence: TGTGCCAGCAGTCGATTGACTAGCGGTTACGAAGAGACCCAGTACTTC.

This clonotype has at least ten counts. The V call is TRBV7-8, the J call TRBJ2-7; TRBD1 might be the D (6 bases). Trimming took 2 bases from V and 2 from J, leaving 10 bases between them. CDR1 and CDR2 from the germline V gene are SGHVS and FQNEAQ. This CDR3 contains 14 residues. In nucleotides, the CDR3 is TGTGCCAGCAGCTTACTTGGGGGCGCCTACGAGCAGTACTTC. As protein: CASSLLGGAYEQYF.

The gene calls are TRBV10-1 and TRBJ2-1; 8 bases map to TRBD2. The V segment lost 3 bases and the J segment 1 base; nucleotides outside the gene matches: 11. The CDR3 has 18 amino acids. Germline V gene sequence: CDR1 WNHNN, CDR2 SYGVQD (reference sequence). In DNA, the CDR3 is TGCGCCAGCAGTGACTACGGACTAGCCTTGAAATCCTACAATGAGCAGTTCTTC. As protein: CASSDYGLALKSYNEQFF.

The genes are TRBV12-3 or TRBV12-4 and TRBJ2-7, with D tentatively TRBD2 (5 bases). Trimming removed 8 bases at V and 1 base at J, with 12 bases between. The CDR3 is 13 amino acids. This CDR3 reads CASGRTGSYEQYF. CDR3 nucleotide sequence: TGTGCCAGCGGCCGGACGGGATCCTACGAGCAGTACTTC.

Worth noting for this clonotype: The germline gene is not matched at one end of the junction; a read error may be the cause. V gene TRBV7-3 combines with J gene TRBJ2-6; D unclear. The CDR3 consists of 18 residues. Germline loops: CDR1 SGHTA, CDR2 FQGTGA. The CDR3 bases are TGTACCAGCAGCTTAACCCCCCTTGGGGACTCTGGGGCCAACGTCCTGACTTTC. It codes for CTSSLTPLGDSGANVLTF.

The gene calls are TRBV7-9 and TRBJ2-7, with D perhaps matching TRBD1 (6 bases). Germline V gene data show CDR1 as SEHNR and CDR2 as FQNEAQ (reference sequence). Trimming removed 5 bases from V and 2 bases from J, with 19 bases in between. The length of the CDR3 is 16 residues. The CDR3: CASSPSLGQIPYEQYF. CDR3 DNA sequence: TGTGCCAGCAGCCCCTCCCTCGGACAGATTCCCTACGAGCAGTACTTC.

This clonotype appeared a single time. This sequence joins TRBV7-9 and TRBJ2-2; possible D gene TRBD2, 6 bases. This CDR3 has 14 amino acids. Germline V gives CDR1 SEHNR, CDR2 FQNEAQ (reference sequence). V was cut by 6 bases and J by 5 bases, with 13 bases left in between. CDR3 DNA: TGTGCCAGCAGAGAATCGGCGGGGACCGGGGAGCTGTTTTTT. Translated, it gives CASRESAGTGELFF.

This clonotype showed up many times. The chain combines TRBV11-2 with TRBJ2-7; D tentatively reads TRBD1 or TRBD2 (5 bases each). CDR3 length: 16 amino acids. Germline-derived CDR1 and CDR2 are SGHAT and FQNNGV. V was pared by 2 bases and J by 2 bases, with 16 bases between. CDR3 coding DNA: TGTGCCAGCAGCTTATCAAGGAGAGGGGCCCCCTACGAGCAGTACTTC. The encoded protein is CASSLSRRGAPYEQYF.

The rearrangement joins TRBV7-9 to TRBJ1-1; D call uncertain. CDR1 SEHNR and CDR2 FQNEAQ come from the germline V gene (reference sequence). CDR3 length equals 20 residues. V was shortened by 4 bases and J by 3 bases, with 30 bases between the two germline ends. CDR3 coding DNA: TGTGCCAGCAGCTCCCTGGGGTTGATTGGCGATCTACGGATGTACACTGAAGCTTTCTTT. It codes for CASSSLGLIGDLRMYTEAFF.

This clonotype was seen repeatedly, ten times or more. This chain uses TRBV12-3 or TRBV12-4 with TRBJ1-2; D unclear. Trimming took 1 base from V and 4 from J, leaving 10 bases between them. This CDR3 contains 14 residues. CDR3 protein: CASSLDGSSYGYTF. The CDR3 nucleotides read TGTGCCAGCAGTTTAGATGGTTCCTCCTATGGCTACACCTTC.

In this sample, this clonotype turned up once. J is TRBJ2-7 and V is TRBV20-1; TRBD2 might be the D (7 bases). Trimming stripped 6 bases from V and 6 bases from J, with 21 bases between. The CDR3 runs to 14 residues. Germline V CDR1 and CDR2: DFQATT, SNEGSKA (reference sequence). CDR3 in DNA: TGCAGTGCCACCTTGGGGGGGGGCCTCGTCGAGCAGTACTTC. Protein sequence: CSATLGGGLVEQYF.

This chain uses TRBV6-1 with TRBJ2-2, with 8 bases that match TRBD1. The CDR3 sequence is 15 residues long. CDR1 is MNHNS, CDR2 SASEGT, per germline. The CDR3 is CVSSLNSGGYGELFF. Here the CDR3 DNA reads TGTGTTAGCAGCTTAAATTCAGGGGGCTACGGGGAGCTGTTTTTT.

This clonotype was seen many times. The chain links TRBV6-5 to TRBJ1-2, with a possible D match to TRBD1 (5 bases). The V end lost 0 bases, the J end lost 4 bases, and 9 bases lay between the germline ends. This CDR3 has 14 residues. The germline gives CDR1 MNHEY, CDR2 SVGAGI. In nucleotides, the CDR3 is TGTGCCAGCAGTTACTCGGGACCGCCCTATGGCTACACCTTC. It specifies CASSYSGPPYGYTF.

This clonotype appeared once. The germline gene is not matched at one end of the junction; a read error may be the cause. This chain joins TRBV5-4 and TRBJ2-2; D ambiguous. The germline CDR1 and CDR2 sequences are SGHNT and YYREEE (reference sequence). CDR3 length: 15 amino acids. CDR3 loop: CACSLRSGNTGELFF. CDR3 coding DNA: TGTGCCTGCAGCTTGCGTTCAGGGAACACCGGGGAGCTGTTTTTT.

In this sample, this clonotype turned up many times. Here the CDR3 reads CASNLPGQGEAFF. CDR3 sequence (DNA): TGTGCCAGCAATCTACCAGGACAGGGTGAAGCTTTCTTT. The chain is built from TRBV6-5 and TRBJ1-1; 8 bases line up with TRBD1. Trimming removed 7 bases from V and 7 bases from J; junction bases left unmatched: 8. The CDR3 is made up of 13 amino acids. Germline values: CDR1 MNHEY, CDR2 SVGAGI.

This clonotype was observed many times. The V and J genes are TRBV7-8 and TRBJ2-1, with D perhaps TRBD1 or TRBD2 (5 bases each). Germline CDR1 SGHVS, CDR2 FQNEAQ. There are 16 residues in the CDR3. V lost 5 bases and J 0 bases, leaving 14 bases between the germline ends. In nucleotides, the CDR3 is TGTGCCAGCAGCCTTAGGGGAGATTACTCCTACAATGAGCAGTTCTTC. It encodes CASSLRGDYSYNEQFF.

With regard to this clonotype: Sequence at one end of the junction differs from germline and may be a read error. V and J are TRBV6-1 and TRBJ2-2; TRBD1 aligns across 8 bases. Germline CDR1 MNHNS, CDR2 SASEGT. This CDR3 comprises 14 residues. The CDR3 sequence: CASSTGGSTRDLFF. In DNA, the CDR3 is TGTGCCAGCAGTACAGGGGGTAGCACCAGGGATCTGTTTTTT.

A word on this clonotype: A read error is likely, as this CDR3 ends without the conserved phenylalanine or tryptophan. This rearrangement joins TRBV29-1 to TRBJ2-5, with a possible D match to TRBD2 (5 bases). The CDR3 spans 12 residues. The V gene's germline CDR1 is SQVTM and CDR2 ANQGSEA. CDR3 bases: TGCAACGTTGCGATGGCGGGAGAGACCCAGTACTCC. The encoded protein is CNVAMAGETQYS.